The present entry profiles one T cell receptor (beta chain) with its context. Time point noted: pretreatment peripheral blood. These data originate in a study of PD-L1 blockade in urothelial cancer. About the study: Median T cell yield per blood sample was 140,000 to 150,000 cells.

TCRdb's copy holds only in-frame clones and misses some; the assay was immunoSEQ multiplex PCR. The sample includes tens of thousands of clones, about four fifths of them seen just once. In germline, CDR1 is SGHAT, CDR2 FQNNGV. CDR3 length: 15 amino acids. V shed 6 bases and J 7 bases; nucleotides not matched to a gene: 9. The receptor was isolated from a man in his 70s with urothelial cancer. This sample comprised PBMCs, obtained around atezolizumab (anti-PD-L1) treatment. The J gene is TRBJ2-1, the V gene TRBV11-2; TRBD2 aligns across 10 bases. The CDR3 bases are TGTGCCAGCAGAGTCGAGATAGCGGGGGGAAATGAGCAGTTCTTC. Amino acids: CASRVEIAGGNEQFF.